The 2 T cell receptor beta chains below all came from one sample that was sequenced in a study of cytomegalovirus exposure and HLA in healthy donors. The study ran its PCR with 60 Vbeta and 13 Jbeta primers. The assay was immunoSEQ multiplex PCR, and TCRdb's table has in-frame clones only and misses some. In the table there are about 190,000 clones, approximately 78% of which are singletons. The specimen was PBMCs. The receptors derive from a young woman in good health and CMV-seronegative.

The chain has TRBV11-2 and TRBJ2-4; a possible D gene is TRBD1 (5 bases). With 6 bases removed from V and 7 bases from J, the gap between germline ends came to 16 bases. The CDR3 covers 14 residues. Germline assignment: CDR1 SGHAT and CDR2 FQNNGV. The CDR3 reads CASRRTTGRNIQYF. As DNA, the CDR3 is TGTGCCAGCAGGAGGACAACCGGACGGAACATTCAGTACTTC. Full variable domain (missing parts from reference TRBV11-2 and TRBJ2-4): EAGVAQSPRYKIIEKRQSVAFWCNPISGHATLYWYQQILGQGPKLLIQFQNNGVVDDSQLPKDRFSAERLKGVDSTLKIQPAKLEDSAVYLCASRRTTGRNIQYFGAGTRLSVL.

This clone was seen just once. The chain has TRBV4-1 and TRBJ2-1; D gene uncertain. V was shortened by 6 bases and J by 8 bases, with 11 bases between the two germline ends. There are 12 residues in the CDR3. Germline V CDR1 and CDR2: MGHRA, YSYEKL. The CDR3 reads CASSQYGDEQFF. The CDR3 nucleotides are TGCGCCAGCAGTCAATACGGTGATGAGCAGTTCTTC.